This TCR beta chain was documented in a study of neoadjuvant anti-PD-1 for oral cavity cancer. General observations from the study: Pretreatment Treg/Th17 ratio correlated inversely with post-treatment tumor clonality.

Sample share makes this clone medium-sized (0.01 to 0.1%). What it binds is not known. Libraries were prepared by immunoSEQ multiplex PCR; TCRdb keeps only in-frame clonotypes and omits some of them. Among 9,500 to 11,000 clones, 40% to 65% were seen once, and the ten largest hold 26%. This specimen was tumor tissue, taken before nivolumab (anti-PD-1) treatment. The receptor comes from a person between 35 and 79 years old with oral cavity squamous cell carcinoma.

CDR3 region: CASSSGTGAYEQYF. DNA of the CDR3: TGCGCCAGCAGCTCCGGGACAGGGGCCTACGAGCAGTACTTC. V is TRBV5-1 and J is TRBJ2-7; 10 positions agree with TRBD1. The V and J ends lost 3 bases and 2 bases, in that order; junction bases with no gene match: 2. CDR1 and CDR2 (germline): SGHRS, YFSETQ. CDR3 length: 14 residues.